The 27 T cell receptor beta chains below come from one sample, sequenced in a study of blood T cell repertoires in COVID-19 (TCRdb year 2020). Library preparation was by the immunoSEQ multiplex PCR assay. Imported from immuneACCESS, the table was reduced by TCRdb to in-frame sequences with V and J called. These copies leave out some clones; in studies compared against another copy, an unresolved V gene accounts for under half, and the cause of the remainder is not known. The sample table lists about 200,000 clones, approximately 92% of them with a count of one. The ten largest clonotypes hold approximately 0.56% of the sample. The sequenced material came from peripheral blood. These receptors were collected from a man aged 45-65 years with acute or convalescent COVID-19.

This chain links TRBV14 with TRBJ1-5; no reliable D call. The CDR3 spans 14 residues. CDR1 is SGHDN and CDR2 is FVKESK in the germline V gene. The V and J ends lost 4 bases and 6 bases respectively, with 13 bases between them. CDR3 sequence reads: CASSRGGFGQPQHF. DNA for the CDR3: TGTGCCAGCAGCCGGGGAGGGTTTGGTCAGCCCCAGCATTTT.

The chain carries TRBV5-1 and TRBJ2-5, with D uncertain. V dropped 5 bases and J dropped 1 base, with 12 bases sitting between them. CDR3 size: 14 residues. Germline CDR1 and CDR2: SGHRS and YFSETQ. For the CDR3, the DNA is TGCGCCAGCAGGATGGGCAGCCCCCAAGAGACCCAGTACTTC. This encodes CASRMGSPQETQYF. Complete variable domain (other parts from reference TRBV5-1 and TRBJ2-5): KAGVTQTPRYLIKTRGQQVTLSCSPISGHRSVSWYQQTPGQGLQFLFEYFSETQRNKGNFPGRFSGRQFSNSRSEMNVSTLELGDSALYLCASRMGSPQETQYFGPGTRLLVL.

The chain employs TRBV5-1 and TRBJ1-1, with 10 bases lining up with TRBD1. This CDR3 has 16 amino acids. Trimming cost V 1 base and J 3 bases; bases outside gene matches: 6. Germline V gene data show CDR1 as SGHRS and CDR2 as YFSETQ. The CDR3 coding sequence is TGCGCCAGCAGCTTGTCGACAGGGGGCGAATACACTGAAGCTTTCTTT. Its translation: CASSLSTGGEYTEAFF.

The rearrangement joins TRBV11-2 to TRBJ1-4; 8 bases are a match to TRBD1. In germline, CDR1 is SGHAT, CDR2 FQNNGV. The trim removed 4 bases at V and 5 bases at J, leaving 12 bases unmatched. The CDR3 has 17 amino acids. The CDR3 protein is CASSSRWGTGSNEKLFF. The CDR3 region has the DNA TGTGCCAGCAGCTCCCGTTGGGGGACAGGCTCCAATGAAAAACTGTTTTTT.

The chain carries TRBV6-5 and TRBJ2-1; 8 nucleotides agree with TRBD2. CDR1 and CDR2 (germline): MNHEY, SVGAGI. J lost 9 bases, V lost 11 bases, and 12 bases had no gene match. The CDR3 contains 13 residues. This CDR3 reads CARTGGLGIEQFF. DNA for the CDR3: TGTGCCCGCACGGGGGGGCTCGGAATTGAGCAGTTCTTC.

The CDR3 nucleotides are TGTGCCAGCAGCGTAGGGGTGGGGGCAGCCAAAAACATTCAGTACTTC. Translated, it gives CASSVGVGAAKNIQYF. The V and J genes are TRBV9 and TRBJ2-4; a possible D gene is TRBD1 (6 bases). The V and J ends lost 0 bases and 0 bases respectively, with 10 bases between them. In germline, CDR1 is SGDLS, CDR2 YYNGEE. The CDR3 runs to 16 residues.

J is TRBJ2-1 and V is TRBV30; 8 bases map to TRBD1. The CDR3 has 18 residues. V shed 2 bases and J 7 bases; nucleotides not matched to a gene: 19. CDR1 is GTSNPN and CDR2 is SVGIG in the germline V gene (reference sequence). CDR3 sequence reads: CAWSLPARGRGRRNEQFF. The CDR3 region has the DNA TGTGCCTGGAGTCTCCCTGCGAGGGGCAGGGGGCGGAGGAATGAGCAGTTCTTC.

In the case of this clone: Other nucleotide sequences from this sample produce the same CDR3. This chain joins TRBV28 and TRBJ2-2; 8 positions match TRBD2. This CDR3 has 15 amino acids. V lost 5 bases, J lost 4 bases, and 6 bases stayed unmatched. From germline, CDR1 is MDHEN and CDR2 SYDVKM. This chain's CDR3 is CASSPSGSVTGELFF. In nucleotides, the CDR3 is TGTGCCAGCAGTCCAAGCGGGAGCGTCACCGGGGAGCTGTTTTTT.

The gene calls are TRBV28 and TRBJ1-6, with D unclear. The CDR3 extends over 13 amino acids. The germline V gene encodes CDR1 MDHEN and CDR2 SYDVKM. Trimming stripped 2 bases from V and 9 bases from J, with 8 bases between. The CDR3 protein is CASSLLRLSPLHF. In DNA form, the CDR3 reads TGTGCCAGCAGTTTACTTAGACTTTCACCCCTCCACTTT.

The chain joins TRBV9 to TRBJ1-6, with 7 positions matching TRBD1. V lost 3 bases and J lost 0; bases outside the gene matches: 9. CDR1 and CDR2 (germline): SGDLS, YYNGEE. The CDR3 covers 18 residues. CDR3 coding DNA: TGTGCCAGCAGCGCTCTACCTCAGGGGGTCTCCTATAATTCACCCCTCCACTTT. Translated: CASSALPQGVSYNSPLHF.

The J gene is TRBJ1-1, the V gene TRBV7-2; D might be TRBD1 (6 bases). This CDR3 contains 12 residues. Germline V gene sequence: CDR1 SGHTA, CDR2 FQGNSA. Between the trimmed V and J ends, which lost 5 bases and 11 bases, there was a span of 15 bases. CDR3 sequence: CASSPQGYRAFF. The CDR3, as DNA: TGTGCCAGCAGCCCGCAGGGGTATCGGGCTTTCTTT.

V is TRBV28 and J is TRBJ1-2; D might be TRBD1 (5 bases). Germline V CDR1 and CDR2: MDHEN, SYDVKM. The CDR3 totals 14 residues. Trimming removed 6 bases from V and 4 bases from J, with 15 bases in between. In DNA form, the CDR3 reads TGTGCCAGCAGCAAAAGCAGGGCGTCCTATGGCTACACCTTC. This gives the protein CASSKSRASYGYTF.

The V and J genes are TRBV27 and TRBJ1-6; D possibly corresponds to TRBD1 (6 bases). V dropped 4 bases and J dropped 4 bases, with 11 bases sitting between them. The CDR3 spans 15 residues. Germline CDR1 reads MNHEY; CDR2 reads SMNVEV (reference sequence). The CDR3 is CASSYTTGYNSPLHF. The CDR3 nucleotides are TGTGCCAGCAGTTACACTACAGGGTATAATTCACCCCTCCACTTT.

This clone was picked up one time. The rearrangement joins TRBV19 to TRBJ2-7; 7 bases map to TRBD1. The V and J ends lost 3 bases and 1 base, in that order; junction bases with no gene match: 6. This CDR3 contains 15 residues. The V gene's germline CDR1 is LNHDA and CDR2 SQIVND (reference sequence). The CDR3 nucleotides are TGTGCCAGTAGTATGGACAGGTATCCTTCCTACGAGCAGTACTTC. This gives the protein CASSMDRYPSYEQYF.

The chain recombines TRBV27 with TRBJ1-2; the D is unclear. V lost 6 bases and J lost 0, with 17 bases in between. This CDR3 has 16 residues. CDR1 is MNHEY, CDR2 SMNVEV, per germline (reference sequence). The CDR3 region is CASRTLGVNSNYGYTF. DNA of the CDR3: TGTGCCAGCAGAACGCTTGGAGTTAACTCTAACTATGGCTACACCTTC.

In its sample, this clone was seen once. The chain carries TRBV27 and TRBJ2-1; D is perhaps TRBD1 (5 bases). Trimming stripped 3 bases from V and 3 bases from J, with 12 bases between. Germline V gene lookup returns CDR1 MNHEY and CDR2 SMNVEV (reference sequence). The CDR3 is made up of 15 amino acids. The CDR3 loop is CASSLVGPGYNEQFF. Written as DNA, the CDR3 is TGTGCCAGCAGTTTGGTGGGGCCCGGCTACAATGAGCAGTTCTTC.

This clone appeared once. The CDR3 nucleotides are TGTGCCAGCAGCCTCCAGACAGGGCCCGGGGAGCTGTTTTTT. Residues: CASSLQTGPGELFF. The chain links TRBV14 to TRBJ2-2; 7 bases are a match to TRBD1. V lost 4 bases and J lost 6; bases outside the gene matches: 5. Germline-derived CDR1 and CDR2 are SGHDN and FVKESK. The CDR3 consists of 14 residues.

The gene calls are TRBV30 and TRBJ1-5; possibly TRBD1 for D (5 bases). Germline values: CDR1 GTSNPN, CDR2 SVGIG (reference sequence). The CDR3 sequence is 13 residues long. The ends were cut back, 5 bases at V and 3 bases at J, with 11 bases in the middle. CDR3 sequence (DNA): TGTGCCTGGGGAGGACAATTCAATCAGCCCCAGCATTTT. This sequence encodes CAWGGQFNQPQHF.

This rearrangement joins TRBV18 to TRBJ1-3; no clear D gene. Germline CDR1 reads KGHSH; CDR2 reads LQKENI. V was pared by 3 bases and J by 4 bases, with 13 bases between. The CDR3 runs to 15 residues. Here the CDR3 DNA reads TGTGCCAGCTCACCCGCCCCGGAGAGCGGAAACACCATATATTTT. It yields the protein CASSPAPESGNTIYF.

This clone was detected only once. This sequence joins TRBV30 and TRBJ1-5; D is possibly TRBD1 (6 bases). The CDR3 is 15 residues long. Trimming removed 0 bases at V and 1 base at J, with 10 bases between. Germline-derived CDR1 and CDR2 are GTSNPN and SVGIG (reference sequence). The CDR3 DNA reads as TGTGCCTGGAGTGTCGGGCAGGGGAGCAATCAGCCCCAGCATTTT. This translates into CAWSVGQGSNQPQHF. The full variable domain, with the rest looked up from reference TRBV30 and TRBJ1-5, is SQTIHQWPATLVQPVGSPLSLECTVEGTSNPNLYWYRQAAGRGLQLLFYSVGIGQISSEVPQNLSASRPQDRQFILSSKKLLLSDSGFYLCAWSVGQGSNQPQHFGDGTRLSIL.

The chain has TRBV3-1 (or the pseudogene TRBV3-2) and TRBJ2-2; 8 bases map to TRBD2. Germline V gives CDR1 LGHDT, CDR2 YNNKEL (reference sequence). The CDR3 totals 15 residues. The trim removed 0 bases at V and 6 bases at J, leaving 3 bases unmatched. The CDR3, as DNA: TGTGCCAGCAGCCAAGATACGGGACTAGCCGGGGAGCTGTTTTTT. This gives the protein CASSQDTGLAGELFF.

In nucleotides, the CDR3 is TGTGCCAGCAGCTTGGTGGACAGCCTCTATGGCTACACCTTC. The encoded protein is CASSLVDSLYGYTF. The rearrangement uses TRBV5-5 and TRBJ1-2; D might be TRBD1 (6 bases). CDR1 and CDR2 (germline): SGHKS, YYEKEE (reference sequence). There are 14 residues in the CDR3. Trimming removed 0 bases at V and 4 bases at J, with 10 bases between.

This clone has just one count. The V gene is TRBV25-1, the J gene TRBJ2-5; D not certain. Germline V gene data show CDR1 as MGHDK and CDR2 as SYGVNS. This CDR3 has 11 amino acids. Trimming removed 7 bases from V and 5 bases from J, with 8 bases in between. CDR3 DNA: TGTGCCAGCACGAGGCAGGAGACCCAGTACTTC. Its translation is CASTRQETQYF.

The CDR3 bases are TGTGCCAGCAGATCTGACAGGGGGCGAGCTGAAGCTTTCTTT. It yields the protein CASRSDRGRAEAFF. The rearrangement links TRBV28 to TRBJ1-1, with 10 bases that match TRBD1. V lost 6 bases, J lost 6 bases, and 7 bases stayed unmatched. CDR3 length: 14 residues. CDR1 is MDHEN, CDR2 SYDVKM, per germline.

The chain uses TRBV28 and TRBJ1-5; 7 bases match TRBD1. CDR1 and CDR2 from the germline V gene are MDHEN and SYDVKM. The CDR3 consists of 17 residues. Trimming removed 8 bases from V and 0 bases from J; junction bases left unmatched: 13. The CDR3 here is CASRRGQRFDSNQPQHF. CDR3 DNA: TGTGCCAGCCGGCGGGGACAGAGATTTGATAGCAATCAGCCCCAGCATTTT.

This chain joins TRBV12-3 or TRBV12-4 and TRBJ1-1; D not certain. The CDR3 contains 12 residues. V shed 5 bases and J shed 5 bases, with 9 bases lying between them. The CDR3 DNA reads TGTGCCAGCAGTCCGCTAAAGACTGAAGCTTTCTTT. Residues: CASSPLKTEAFF.

The gene calls are TRBV6-4 and TRBJ1-6, with 8 bases matching TRBD1. This CDR3 has 14 residues. Germline V gene lookup returns CDR1 MRHNA and CDR2 SNTAGT. J was trimmed by 9 bases and V by 9 bases; bases with no gene match: 10. This CDR3 reads CASLKQGERSPLHF. Written as DNA, the CDR3 is TGTGCCAGTCTAAAACAGGGGGAGCGTTCACCCCTCCACTTT.